This TCR beta chain was observed in a study of T cell responses to AZD1222 COVID-19 vaccine. The ends were cut back, 6 bases at V and 7 bases at J, with 15 bases in the middle. Germline V gene data show CDR1 as SGHAT and CDR2 as FQNNGV. CDR3 length equals 14 residues. Clones were sequenced by immunoSEQ multiplex PCR, and TCRdb holds only the in-frame ones, with some missing. The sample records roughly 49,000 clones, more than 60% being singletons. Here the sequenced sample was peripheral blood, taken on day 0 of AZD1222 vaccination. The rearrangement joins TRBV11-2 to TRBJ2-2, with unresolved D. This receptor was identified in an adult in good health. CDR3 residues: CASRKTPDIGELFF. The CDR3 DNA follows: TGTGCCAGCAGGAAAACCCCAGACATCGGGGAGCTGTTTTTT.